Listed below are T cell receptor beta chains from one sample, sequenced in a study of T cell repertoires in cytomegalovirus infection. Via MiXCR, TCRdb re-called the reads, giving one row per CDR3 protein. Here the sample spans hundreds of thousands of distinct CDR3 sequences, 15% to 20% being singletons. Specimen: PBMCs. The receptors originated from a human donor in good health (CMV status not recorded). Some clones in this sample may be carry-over from other donors' samples. Both conserved end residues are part of each CDR3. Each record gives: J gene, clone size, D gene, V gene, CDR3 DNA, CDR3 protein. D genes are given only for firm matches. Clone sizes are given selectively: once, few, many, or a class where the clone is expanded.

TRBJ2-3,NA,TRBD2,TRBV7-6,TGTGCCAGCAGCTGGGGGACTAGCGGCACAGATACGCAGTATTTT,CASSWGTSGTDTQYF
TRBJ1-1,NA,NA,TRBV20-1,TGCAGTGCTAGAGTCACGTGGGGCACTGAAGCTTTCTTT,CSARVTWGTEAFF
TRBJ1-5,NA,NA,TRBV27,TGTGCCAGCAGTTTTGGGGTAAGCCAGCCCCAGCATTTT,CASSFGVSQPQHF
TRBJ2-3,NA,TRBD1,TRBV11-2,TGTGCCAGCAGCTTACCCCAAGTCCGGGACAGGGGATTTATCGGCACAGATACGCAGTATTTT,CASSLPQVRDRGFIGTDTQYF
TRBJ1-2,few,NA,TRBV20-1,TGCAGTGCTATAGAGGGCTTTCGTCCTTATGGCTACACCTTC,CSAIEGFRPYGYTF
TRBJ2-3,few,NA,TRBV7-2,TGTGCCAGCAGCCGTCAGCATACGCAGTATTTT,CASSRQHTQYF
TRBJ2-7,NA,TRBD1,TRBV19,TGTGCCCGATACGGGACAGCCGCCTACGAGCAGTACTTC,CARYGTAAYEQYF
TRBJ1-1,few,TRBD1,TRBV12-3/TRBV12-4,TGTGCCAGCAGCCAACAGGGGCAGAACACTGAAGCTTTCTTT,CASSQQGQNTEAFF
TRBJ2-5,NA,NA,TRBV7-2,TGTGCCAGCAGCCCTACGGTATTTCTGGAGACCCAGTACTTC,CASSPTVFLETQYF
TRBJ1-5,NA,NA,TRBV5-6,TGTGCCAGCAGCTTGGACACGGGTGGGCCCCAGCATTTT,CASSLDTGGPQHF
TRBJ2-7,few,NA,TRBV6-5,TGTGCCAGCAGTTCGCAGACACTAGGGGGATTCTCCTACGAGCAGTACTTC,CASSSQTLGGFSYEQYF
TRBJ2-4,NA,TRBD1,TRBV7-6,TGTGCCAGCAGCTTAGGCGGGACAGGGACAATCCAAAACATTCAGTACTTC,CASSLGGTGTIQNIQYF
TRBJ2-2,NA,TRBD2,TRBV7-9,TGTGCCAGCAGCTCCGGGACTAGCGACACCGGGGAGCTGTTTTTT,CASSSGTSDTGELFF
TRBJ2-4,NA,TRBD1,TRBV4-2,TGTGCCAGCAGCCAAGGTGACTCCCGATGGACAGGGCTTAACATTCAGTACTTC,CASSQGDSRWTGLNIQYF
TRBJ1-4,NA,NA,TRBV29-1,TGCAGCGTTGAAACTATGGGGGAAAAACTGTTTTTT,CSVETMGEKLFF
TRBJ2-7,NA,TRBD2,TRBV23-1,TGCGCCAGCTCCGTCCGCAAGGCTAGCGGATACTACGAGCAGTACTTC,CASSVRKASGYYEQYF
TRBJ2-7,many,TRBD1,TRBV6-2/TRBV6-3,TGTGCCAGCAGTTACTTCGGGACAGGACCTAACGAGCAGTACTTC,CASSYFGTGPNEQYF
TRBJ1-5,many,NA,TRBV7-2,TGTGCCAGCAGCTTAAACCCAAAACAGCCCCAGCATTTT,CASSLNPKQPQHF
TRBJ2-5,NA,NA,TRBV6-2/TRBV6-3,TGTGCCAGCAGTTATGGCGGGCCCCAAGAGACCCAGTACTTC,CASSYGGPQETQYF
TRBJ1-2,NA,NA,TRBV2,TGTGCCACTGTAGGTGTCGCTAACTATGGCTACACCTTC,CATVGVANYGYTF
TRBJ2-3,many,NA,TRBV12-3/TRBV12-4,TGTGCCAGCAGGGGCTGGGGAAGTGGCACAGATACGCAGTATTTT,CASRGWGSGTDTQYF
TRBJ2-1,few,NA,TRBV4-3,TGCGCCAGCAGCCGTCAAACCGAACGGGGCTACAATGAGCAGTTCTTC,CASSRQTERGYNEQFF
TRBJ1-2,NA,NA,TRBV12-3/TRBV12-4,TGTGCCAGCAGTTTAGGACAGCCTGGGTATGGCTACACCTTC,CASSLGQPGYGYTF
TRBJ2-3,few,TRBD2,TRBV4-2,TGTGCCAGCAGCCTCTTCCCGGGACTAGCGGGGGACTCCTCTAGCACAGATACGCAGTATTTT,CASSLFPGLAGDSSSTDTQYF
TRBJ2-3,NA,NA,TRBV12-3/TRBV12-4,TGTGCCAGCAGCGGAAGGCGGGTTTTCAAGGAGCAGTATTTT,CASSGRRVFKEQYF
TRBJ2-3,many,NA,TRBV7-2,TGTGCCAGCAGCTTAGGAGGTGGTGGGGCCGATACGCAGTATTTT,CASSLGGGGADTQYF
TRBJ2-3,NA,TRBD2,TRBV29-1,TGCAGCGTTGAAGTCCCGACTAGCGCAGATACGCAGTATTTT,CSVEVPTSADTQYF
TRBJ2-1,many,NA,TRBV7-8,TGTGCCATCGAGAGCGGCGATACCTACAATGAGCAGTTCTTC,CAIESGDTYNEQFF
TRBJ1-1,many,NA,TRBV6-1,TGTGCCAGCACCGGGGACGGCACTGAAGCTTTCTTT,CASTGDGTEAFF
TRBJ2-7,few,NA,TRBV11-2,TGTGCCAGCAGCCACGAAAGGGGGTACACCTACGAGCAGTACTTC,CASSHERGYTYEQYF
TRBJ2-1,NA,TRBD2,TRBV19,TGTGCCAGTAGTACCTTGGGACTAGCGGGAGGGAGTGTGAATGAGCAGTTCTTC,CASSTLGLAGGSVNEQFF